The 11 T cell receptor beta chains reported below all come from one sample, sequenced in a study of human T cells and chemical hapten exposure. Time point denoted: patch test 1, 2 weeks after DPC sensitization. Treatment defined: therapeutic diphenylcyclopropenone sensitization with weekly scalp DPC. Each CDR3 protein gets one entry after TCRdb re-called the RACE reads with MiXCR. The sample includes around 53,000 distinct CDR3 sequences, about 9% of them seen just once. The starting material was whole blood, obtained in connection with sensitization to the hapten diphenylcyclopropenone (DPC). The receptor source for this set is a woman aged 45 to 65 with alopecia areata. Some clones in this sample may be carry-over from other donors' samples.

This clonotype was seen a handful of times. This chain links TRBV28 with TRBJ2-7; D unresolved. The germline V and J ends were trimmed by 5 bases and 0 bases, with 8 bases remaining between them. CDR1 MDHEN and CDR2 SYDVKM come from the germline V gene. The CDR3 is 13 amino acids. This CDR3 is CASSPLDSYEQYF. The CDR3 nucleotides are TGTGCCAGCAGTCCCCTAGACTCCTACGAGCAGTACTTC.

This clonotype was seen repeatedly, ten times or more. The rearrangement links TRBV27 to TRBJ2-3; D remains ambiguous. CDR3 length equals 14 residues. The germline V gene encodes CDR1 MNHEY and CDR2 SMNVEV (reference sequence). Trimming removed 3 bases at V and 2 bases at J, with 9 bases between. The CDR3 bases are TGTGCCAGCAGTTTCCATGGGCCCACAGATACGCAGTATTTT. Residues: CASSFHGPTDTQYF.

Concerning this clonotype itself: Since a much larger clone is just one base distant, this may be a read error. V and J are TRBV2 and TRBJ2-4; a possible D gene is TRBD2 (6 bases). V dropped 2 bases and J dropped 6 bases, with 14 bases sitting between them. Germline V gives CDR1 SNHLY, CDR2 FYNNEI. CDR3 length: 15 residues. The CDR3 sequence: CASSEFGVAVNIQYF. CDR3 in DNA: TGTGCCAGCAGTGAATTTGGGGTAGCGGTAAACATTCAGTACTTC.

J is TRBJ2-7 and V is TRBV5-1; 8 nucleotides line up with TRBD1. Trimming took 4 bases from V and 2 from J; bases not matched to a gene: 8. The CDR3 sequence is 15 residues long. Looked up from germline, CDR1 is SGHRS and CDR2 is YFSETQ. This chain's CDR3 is CASSPTGGYAYEQYF. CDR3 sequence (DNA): TGCGCCAGCAGCCCAACAGGGGGGTACGCCTACGAGCAGTACTTC.

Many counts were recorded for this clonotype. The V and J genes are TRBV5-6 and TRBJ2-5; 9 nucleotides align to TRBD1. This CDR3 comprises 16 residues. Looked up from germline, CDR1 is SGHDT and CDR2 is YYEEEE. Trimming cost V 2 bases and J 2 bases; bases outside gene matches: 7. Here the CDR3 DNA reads TGTGCCAGCAGCTTAATGGACGGACAGGGGCAAGAGACCCAGTACTTC. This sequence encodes CASSLMDGQGQETQYF.

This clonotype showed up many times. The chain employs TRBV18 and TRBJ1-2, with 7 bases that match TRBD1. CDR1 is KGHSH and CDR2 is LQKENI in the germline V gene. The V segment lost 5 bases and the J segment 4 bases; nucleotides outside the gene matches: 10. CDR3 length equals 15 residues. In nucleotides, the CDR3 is TGTGCCAGCTCAGCAGACAGGGCCATAGCCTATGGCTACACCTTC. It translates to CASSADRAIAYGYTF.

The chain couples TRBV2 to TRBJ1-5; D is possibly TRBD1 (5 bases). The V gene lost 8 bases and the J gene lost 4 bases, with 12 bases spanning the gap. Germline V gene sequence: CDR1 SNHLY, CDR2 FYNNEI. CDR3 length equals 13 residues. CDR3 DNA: TGTGCCAGCCAGGTCAGGGAAAATCAGCCCCAGCATTTT. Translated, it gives CASQVRENQPQHF.

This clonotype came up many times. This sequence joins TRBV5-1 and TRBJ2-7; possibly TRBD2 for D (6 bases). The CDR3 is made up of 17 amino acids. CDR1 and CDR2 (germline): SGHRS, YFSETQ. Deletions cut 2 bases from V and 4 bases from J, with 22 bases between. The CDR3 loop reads CASSFHLRDSRPYEQYF. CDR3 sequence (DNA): TGCGCCAGCAGCTTTCATCTGAGGGACTCCCGTCCTTACGAGCAGTACTTC.

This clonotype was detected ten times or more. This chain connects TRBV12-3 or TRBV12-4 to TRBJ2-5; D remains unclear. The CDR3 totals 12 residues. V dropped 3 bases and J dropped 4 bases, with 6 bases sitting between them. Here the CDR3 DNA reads TGTGCCAGCAGTTTCGTCGTAGAGACCCAGTACTTC. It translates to CASSFVVETQYF.

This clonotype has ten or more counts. CDR3 amino acids: CSARDRLLPGNEQFF. The CDR3 nucleotides are TGCAGTGCTAGAGACCGACTACTACCAGGGAATGAGCAGTTCTTC. The J gene is TRBJ2-1, the V gene TRBV20-1; perhaps D is TRBD1 or TRBD2 (5 bases each). The CDR3 is 15 residues long. V was clipped by 0 bases and J by 7 bases, with 16 bases between them. The germline V gene encodes CDR1 DFQATT and CDR2 SNEGSKA (reference sequence).

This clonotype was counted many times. The CDR3 protein is CASRWDRSNTGELFF. In nucleotides, the CDR3 is TGTGCCAGCAGATGGGACAGGTCGAACACCGGGGAGCTGTTTTTT. This chain joins TRBV6-1 and TRBJ2-2; 8 bases map to TRBD1. The germline CDR1 and CDR2 sequences are MNHNS and SASEGT. V lost 6 bases and J lost 0; bases outside the gene matches: 3. CDR3 length equals 15 residues.